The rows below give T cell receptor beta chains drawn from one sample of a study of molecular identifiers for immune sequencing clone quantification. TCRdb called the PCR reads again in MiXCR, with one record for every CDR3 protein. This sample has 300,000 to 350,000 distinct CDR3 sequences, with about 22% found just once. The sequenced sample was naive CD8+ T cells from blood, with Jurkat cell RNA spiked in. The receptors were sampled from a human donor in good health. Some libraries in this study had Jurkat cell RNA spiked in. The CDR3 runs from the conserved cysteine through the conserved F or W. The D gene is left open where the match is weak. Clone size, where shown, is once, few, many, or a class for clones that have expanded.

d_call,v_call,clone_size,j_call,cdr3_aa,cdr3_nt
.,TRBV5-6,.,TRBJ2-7,CASSLAAANEQYF,TGTGCCAGCAGCTTGGCGGCGGCCAACGAGCAGTACTTC
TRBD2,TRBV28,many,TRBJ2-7,CASGEGRVFEQYF,TGTGCCAGCGGGGAGGGCAGGGTGTTCGAGCAGTACTTC
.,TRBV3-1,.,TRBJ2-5,CASSSNDGTLETQYF,TGTGCCAGCAGCTCGAATGACGGTACTTTAGAGACCCAGTACTTC
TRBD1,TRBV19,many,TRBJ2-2,CASRHRDRFTGELFF,TGTGCCAGTAGACACCGGGACAGGTTTACCGGGGAGCTGTTTTTT
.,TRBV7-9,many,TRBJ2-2,CASSLMSGVSGELFF,TGTGCCAGCAGCTTAATGTCAGGGGTCAGCGGGGAGCTGTTTTTT
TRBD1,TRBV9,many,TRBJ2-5,CASSVAGGQETQYF,TGTGCCAGCAGCGTAGCAGGGGGCCAAGAGACCCAGTACTTC
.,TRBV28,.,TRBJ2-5,CASRDGYLQETQYF,TGTGCCAGCAGAGACGGATACCTGCAAGAGACCCAGTACTTC
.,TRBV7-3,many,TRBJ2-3,CASSLSGYSTDTQYF,TGTGCCAGCAGCTTGAGCGGTTACAGCACAGATACGCAGTATTTT
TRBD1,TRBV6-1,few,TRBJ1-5,CASSHVWGRQGTASNQPQHF,TGTGCCAGCAGCCACGTATGGGGGAGGCAGGGGACAGCGAGCAATCAGCCCCAGCATTTT
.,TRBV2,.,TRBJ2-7,CVSSEVDSAGFSYEQYF,TGTGTCAGCAGTGAAGTAGATTCGGCAGGGTTCTCCTACGAGCAGTACTTC
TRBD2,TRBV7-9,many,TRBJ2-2,CASSLEISGIYTGELFF,TGTGCCAGCAGCTTAGAGATTAGCGGGATATACACCGGGGAGCTGTTTTTT
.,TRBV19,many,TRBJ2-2,CASSIGISTGELFF,TGTGCCAGTAGTATCGGGATCAGCACCGGGGAGCTGTTTTTT
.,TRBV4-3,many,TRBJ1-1,CASSPGSGGYTEAFF,TGCGCCAGCAGCCCGGGCTCCGGGGGGTACACTGAAGCTTTCTTT
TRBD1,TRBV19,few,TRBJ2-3,CASRLGTATDTQYF,TGTGCCAGTAGACTCGGGACAGCCACAGATACGCAGTATTTT
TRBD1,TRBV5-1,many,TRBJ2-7,CASSPAPGQGSYEQYF,TGCGCCAGCAGCCCAGCCCCGGGACAGGGCTCCTACGAGCAGTACTTC
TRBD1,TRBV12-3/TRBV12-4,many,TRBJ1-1,CASSSGQRGAFF,TGTGCCAGCAGTTCGGGACAGAGAGGAGCTTTCTTT
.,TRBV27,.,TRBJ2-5,CASSATPPRQTQYF,TGTGCCAGCAGTGCGACTCCGCCCCGACAGACCCAGTACTTC
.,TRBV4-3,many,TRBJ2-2,CASSQGHRNTGELFF,TGCGCCAGCAGCCAAGGTCACAGGAACACCGGGGAGCTGTTTTTT
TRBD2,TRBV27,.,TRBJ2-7,CASSLLSSGGPAYEQYF,TGTGCCAGCAGTTTATTGTCTAGCGGGGGTCCTGCCTACGAGCAGTACTTC
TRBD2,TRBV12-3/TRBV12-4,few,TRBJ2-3,CASNGLAGGRTDTQYF,TGTGCCAGCAATGGACTAGCGGGAGGGCGCACAGATACGCAGTATTTT
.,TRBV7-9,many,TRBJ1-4,CASSWSLTGTNEKLFF,TGTGCCAGCAGCTGGTCGCTAACGGGGACTAATGAAAAACTGTTTTTT
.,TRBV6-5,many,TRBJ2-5,CASSTGFSYSETQYF,TGTGCCAGCAGCACTGGGTTTAGTTATTCGGAGACCCAGTACTTC
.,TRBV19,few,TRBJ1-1,CASSMTPNTEAFF,TGTGCCAGTAGTATGACACCAAACACTGAAGCTTTCTTT
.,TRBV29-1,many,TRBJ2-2,CSVVGSGGAGELFF,TGCAGCGTTGTCGGGTCCGGGGGCGCCGGGGAGCTGTTTTTT
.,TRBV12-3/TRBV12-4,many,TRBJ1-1,CASRHTTGWITEAFF,TGTGCCAGCAGACACACTACAGGGTGGATCACTGAAGCTTTCTTT
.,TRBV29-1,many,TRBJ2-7,CSVNFGPPPEQYF,TGCAGCGTTAATTTCGGACCTCCTCCAGAGCAGTACTTC
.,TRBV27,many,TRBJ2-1,CASSFVGAINDEQFF,TGTGCCAGCAGTTTTGTCGGGGCCATCAATGATGAGCAGTTCTTC
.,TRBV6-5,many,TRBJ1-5,CASSLGFGQPQHF,TGTGCCAGCAGCCTGGGTTTTGGTCAGCCCCAGCATTTT
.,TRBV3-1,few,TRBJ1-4,CASAPLGGTNEKLFF,TGTGCCAGCGCACCCCTTGGGGGGACTAATGAAAAACTGTTTTTT